A single sample is the source of the 17 T cell receptor beta chains below, sequenced in a study of shared clonotypes between healthy human individuals. Generated by immunoSEQ multiplex PCR, the TCRdb table keeps only in-frame clones and is missing some. The sample contains a few million clones, approximately 95% of which appear only once. Sequencing was done on a sample of naive CD4+ T cells from PBMCs. Subset meaning: CD45RA+ positively selected. The source of these receptors is a man in his late teens or twenties in good health. Some clones in this sample may be carry-over from other donors' samples.

The V gene is TRBV4-3, the J gene TRBJ1-2, with TRBD1 matching 8 bases. CDR1 and CDR2 from the germline V gene are LGHNA and YSLEER. The CDR3 has 16 amino acids. V gave up 0 bases and J gave up 4 bases; unmatched junction bases: 7. The DNA of the CDR3 is TGCGCCAGCAGCCAAGATAACCAGGGGGCTCCCTATGGCTACACCTTC. This codes for CASSQDNQGAPYGYTF.

This chain uses TRBV29-1 with TRBJ2-1; 8 nucleotides agree with TRBD2. Per germline, CDR1 SQVTM and CDR2 ANQGSEA. The CDR3 contains 13 residues. Losses at the gene ends were 4 bases for V and 6 bases for J; bases not matched to a gene: 5. The CDR3 reads CSVGPGGGNEQFF. The CDR3 DNA is TGCAGCGTTGGACCGGGAGGGGGCAATGAGCAGTTCTTC.

V usage is TRBV6-6 and J usage is TRBJ1-2; possibly TRBD1 for D (6 bases). CDR1 is MNHNY, CDR2 SVGAGI, per germline (reference sequence). With 4 bases removed from V and 0 bases from J, the gap between germline ends came to 12 bases. The CDR3 has 15 amino acids. In DNA form, the CDR3 reads TGTGCCAGCAGTTCCGGGGGCAGACCTAACTATGGCTACACCTTC. It yields the protein CASSSGGRPNYGYTF.

This chain joins TRBV28 and TRBJ1-2, with TRBD1 identical over 9 bases. Germline-derived CDR1 and CDR2 are MDHEN and SYDVKM. CDR3 size: 16 residues. V dropped 4 bases and J dropped 5; count of bases not matched to a gene: 11. The chain's CDR3 is CASSSAGTGKGYGYTF. The CDR3, as DNA: TGTGCCAGCAGTTCAGCCGGGACAGGGAAGGGGTATGGCTACACCTTC.

The gene calls are TRBV4-2 and TRBJ2-1; 8 bases match TRBD2. The CDR3 has 17 residues. V was clipped by 1 base and J by 5 bases; unmatched bases: 10. The V gene's germline CDR1 is LGHNA and CDR2 YNFKEQ. The CDR3 loop is CASSQGSGLARDNEQFF. CDR3 nucleotides: TGTGCCAGCAGCCAAGGCTCTGGACTAGCACGAGACAATGAGCAGTTCTTC.

J is TRBJ1-1 and V is TRBV27; D is ambiguous. Deletions cut 2 bases from V and 0 bases from J, with 16 bases between. The V gene's germline CDR1 is MNHEY and CDR2 SMNVEV (reference sequence). There are 17 residues in the CDR3. The CDR3 DNA sequence: TGTGCCAGCAGTTTAAAGGAAGGCGGTGGGATGAACACTGAAGCTTTCTTT. The encoded protein is CASSLKEGGGMNTEAFF.

The chain uses TRBV25-1 and TRBJ1-4, with 8 bases lining up with TRBD1. Germline values: CDR1 MGHDK, CDR2 SYGVNS. V gave up 5 bases and J gave up 3 bases; unmatched junction bases: 5. CDR3 length equals 15 residues. The CDR3 here is CASSPRGRPNEKLFF. CDR3 in DNA: TGTGCCAGCAGTCCCAGGGGGCGGCCTAATGAAAAACTGTTTTTT.

J is TRBJ2-2 and V is TRBV7-3, with a weak D call TRBD1 (6 bases). The length of the CDR3 is 15 residues. The V gene lost 4 bases and the J gene lost 4 bases, with 13 bases spanning the gap. Germline CDR1 and CDR2: SGHTA and FQGTGA. The CDR3 loop reads CASSSRGLGTGELFF. CDR3 bases: TGTGCCAGCAGCTCCAGGGGCCTGGGCACCGGGGAGCTGTTTTTT.

A word on this clone: One junction end does not reproduce the germline sequence, and a read error may be involved. This same CDR3 is encoded by further DNA sequences in the sample. CDR3 region: CSVEETQYF. DNA of the CDR3: TGCAGCGTAGAAGAGACCCAGTACTTC. The genes are TRBV29-1 and TRBJ2-5, with unresolved D. CDR1 is SQVTM, CDR2 ANQGSEA, per germline. CDR3 length equals 9 residues. Drawing the rest from reference TRBV29-1 and TRBJ2-5, the complete variable domain is SAVISQKPSRDICQRGTSLTIQCQVDSQVTMMFWYRQQPGQSLTLIATANQGSEATYESGFVIDKFPISRPNLTFSTLTVSNMSPEDSSIYLCSVEETQYFGPGTRLLVL.

This chain uses TRBV5-6 with TRBJ1-1; a weak D match, TRBD1 (5 bases). CDR3 length equals 13 residues. V dropped 4 bases and J dropped 5 bases, with 12 bases sitting between them. Germline V gives CDR1 SGHDT, CDR2 YYEEEE. The CDR3 nucleotides are TGTGCCAGCAGCATGACAGAGGGGACTGAAGCTTTCTTT. Its protein is CASSMTEGTEAFF. Looking up the rest from reference TRBV5-6 and TRBJ1-1 gives the full variable domain: DAGVTQSPTHLIKTRGQQVTLRCSPKSGHDTVSWYQQALGQGPQFIFQYYEEEERQRGNFPDRFSGHQFPNYSSELNVNALLLGDSALYLCASSMTEGTEAFFGQGTRLTVV.

V and J are TRBV7-2 and TRBJ2-2, with TRBD2 matching over 9 bases. Trimming at V came to 5 bases and at J to 5 bases, leaving 12 bases not matched to a gene. Per the germline V gene, CDR1 is SGHTA and CDR2 is FQGNSA. The length of the CDR3 is 17 residues. CDR3: CASSPPPAGGWTGELFF. For the CDR3, the DNA is TGTGCCAGCAGCCCCCCGCCAGCGGGAGGTTGGACCGGGGAGCTGTTTTTT.

The gene calls are TRBV12-1 and TRBJ2-2; no DNA check was done on the table's D call, TRBD1. TRBV12-1 is flagged as a pseudogene. The CDR3 length is 18 residues. CDR3 bases: TGTGCCAGCAGCCCCGGGACATTTCCCCCCACACAAACCGGGGAGCTGTTTTTT. The encoded protein is CASSPGTFPPTQTGELFF.

This sequence joins TRBV27 and TRBJ2-3; no firm D call. This CDR3 has 14 amino acids. The V gene lost 2 bases and the J gene lost 0 bases, with 6 bases spanning the gap. Per germline, CDR1 MNHEY and CDR2 SMNVEV (reference sequence). CDR3 amino acids: CASSLQASTDTQYF. Here the CDR3 DNA reads TGTGCCAGCAGTTTACAGGCAAGCACAGATACGCAGTATTTT.

The chain joins TRBV5-1 to TRBJ1-1, with 9 bases fitting TRBD1. CDR1 and CDR2 from the germline V gene are SGHRS and YFSETQ. CDR3 size: 15 residues. The J segment lost 3 bases and the V segment lost 3 bases, leaving 6 bases of the junction unmatched. As DNA, the CDR3 is TGCGCCAGCAGCTACCTGGGACAGGGAGACACTGAAGCTTTCTTT. Translated: CASSYLGQGDTEAFF.

This clone appeared a single time. The same CDR3 also results from other DNA sequences found in this sample. The rearrangement uses TRBV20-1 and TRBJ2-5; weak D call: TRBD2 (6 bases). CDR3 length: 11 residues. Germline CDR1 is DFQATT and CDR2 is SNEGSKA (reference sequence). Trimming took off 5 bases at V and 5 bases at J, with 9 bases between the two ends. This CDR3 reads CSASGGETQYF. In nucleotides, the CDR3 is TGCAGTGCTTCTGGGGGGGAGACCCAGTACTTC.

This clone occurred a few times. The V gene is TRBV5-4, the J gene TRBJ2-7; D is undetermined. Deletions cut 0 bases from V and 3 bases from J, with 4 bases between. Germline lookup yields CDR1 SGHNT and CDR2 YYREEE (reference sequence). This CDR3 comprises 12 residues. CDR3 in DNA: TGTGCCAGCAGCTTGGACCACTACGAGCAGTACTTC. Its translation: CASSLDHYEQYF. The full variable domain, rest sourced from reference TRBV5-4 and TRBJ2-7, is ETGVTQSPTHLIKTRGQQVTLRCSSQSGHNTVSWYQQALGQGPQFIFQYYREEENGRGNFPPRFSGLQFPNYSSELNVNALELDDSALYLCASSLDHYEQYFGPGTRLTVT.

The V and J genes are TRBV27 and TRBJ1-5; D is unclear. Trimming removed 3 bases at V and 0 bases at J, with 6 bases between. The CDR3 spans 14 residues. Per the germline V gene, CDR1 is MNHEY and CDR2 is SMNVEV (reference sequence). CDR3 coding DNA: TGTGCCAGCAGTTTTAGGTATAGCAATCAGCCCCAGCATTTT. Amino acid sequence: CASSFRYSNQPQHF.